This T cell receptor (beta chain) was obtained from a study (dated by TCRdb to between 2015 and 2016). For context, the study as a whole: The study tested whether tumor-infiltrating Tregs in breast cancer are recruited from blood Tregs or converted in situ from other CD4+ T cell subsets.

This clonotype showed up just once. This receptor's antigen is unknown. Base qualities are not at hand, and no much larger clone is one base apart. One read alone lends weak support. General study outcomes and caveats: The TCR alpha and beta sequences of tumor-infiltrating Tregs showed the greatest overlap with tumor naive CD4+ T cells, followed by blood naive CD4+ T cells. In terms of TCR gene usage, tumor memory CD4+ T cells clustered together with blood and lymph node memory CD4+ cells, as well as with lymph node naive CD4+ cells. Validation in the larger cohort was restricted to a single TCR beta V-J rearrangement rather than whole repertoires.

Including cysteine and phenylalanine, the CDR3 has 15 amino acids. Just CDR3 DNA is preserved here, 45 bases in frame from base 1. According to the germline V gene (reference sequence), CDR1 reads MNHNY and CDR2 reads SVGAGI. A distance of 10 bases separates the germline ends of V and J, which lose 4 bases and 0 bases respectively. Full-length TCR variable regions were amplified by 5' RACE PCR with constant-region reverse primers, followed by semi-nested PCR with Nested Universal Primer A. The ReliaPrep RNA Cell Miniprep System was used to extract total RNA, which was then reverse transcribed into 5'RACE-ready cDNA with the SMARTer RACE 5'/3' Kit. Multiplex adaptors were used to barcode full-length TCR alpha and beta libraries, and the barcoded libraries were sequenced on an Illumina MiSeq. The paper's processing steps were these. For each of nine subset-tissue groups, sequencing data from the five patients were pooled, and the groups were then compared using unsupervised clustering of TCR gene usage. The Morisita-Horn index, with shared sequences weighted by their contribution to each repertoire, was used to calculate repertoire similarity. TCRdb cleaned the public reads at Q25 with fastp, built clones with MiXCR and kept in-frame beta chains. Records with the same CDR3 protein are collapsed into one entry carrying the most frequent genes and DNA. These V and J calls originate from TCRdb's pipeline instead of the authors' own analysis. This sample holds roughly 6,600 distinct CDR3 sequences; around 64% were observed only once. Roughly 3.7% of the sample goes to the ten largest clones.

Memory CD4+ T cells were isolated as CD4+CD45RO+CD25- cells. Tregs, naive and memory CD4+ T cells from tumor, blood and ipsilateral draining lymph nodes of about five breast cancer patients underwent full-length TCR alpha and beta sequencing. Tumor tissue and lymph nodes from ipsilateral axillary dissection were perfused with PBS, minced and digested with collagenase I and hyaluronidase. FACS confirmed that the sorted cell populations were more than 90% pure. This chain is built from TRBV6-6 and TRBJ1-5, with the D gene not confidently named. The sample consisted of tumor-infiltrating memory CD4+ T cells sorted from the breast tumor. The meaning of the sample's cell subset or site label: memory CD4+ T cells, CD4+CD45RO+CD25-. The sequence came from a female donor with breast cancer. The CDR3 region: CASSSPILSNQPQHF. The nucleotide sequence is TGTGCCAGCAGTTCCCCCATACTTAGCAATCAGCCCCAGCATTTT.